This T cell receptor (beta chain) was identified during a study of blood T cells in healthy people across ages. Study-level points and caveats: Underestimates were what the diversity estimates from one million T cells were considered to be.

Primed by a sample-barcoded 5' primer and a J-beta primer mix, a second PCR proceeded for about 7 to 11 cycles. MiXCR, applied by TCRdb to the 5' RACE reads, yields one record per CDR3 protein. The profile shows 1 million to 1.2 million distinct CDR3 sequences, around two fifths of them singletons. As for this clonotype: The antigen is unknown.

Trimming left V 0 bases short and J 4 bases short, with 10 bases between. The CDR3 has 14 amino acids. Germline CDR1 and CDR2: GTSNPN and SVGIG (reference sequence). Material for sequencing was blood. This TCR was sampled from a young man in good health. The chain combines TRBV30 with TRBJ1-5; tentatively, D is TRBD1 (6 bases). This chain's CDR3 is CAWSVGGLNQPQHF. CDR3 coding DNA: TGTGCCTGGAGTGTCGGGGGGCTGAATCAGCCCCAGCATTTT. The full variable domain, its missing parts supplied by reference TRBV30 and TRBJ1-5, is SQTIHQWPATLVQPVGSPLSLECTVEGTSNPNLYWYRQAAGRGLQLLFYSVGIGQISSEVPQNLSASRPQDRQFILSSKKLLLSDSGFYLCAWSVGGLNQPQHFGDGTRLSIL.